These 9 T cell receptor beta chains were all obtained from the same sample, sequenced in a study of blood T cells in healthy people across ages. Then a second PCR, running about 6 to 12 cycles, was carried out with a sample-barcoded 5' primer and a J-beta primer mix. TCRdb redid the calling of the 5' RACE reads with MiXCR, one entry per CDR3 protein. The data show 1.5 million to 2 million distinct CDR3 sequences, approximately 30% seen once. Sequencing used blood. The receptors were gathered from a woman in her thirties in good health.

As regards this clonotype: A much larger clone lies a single base off, so this may be a read error. V and J are TRBV29-1 and TRBJ2-6; 8 positions match TRBD1. This CDR3 is built from 15 residues. CDR1 and CDR2 (germline): SQVTM, ANQGSEA. CDR3 sequence: CSVGQEISGANVRTF. The CDR3 DNA reads TGCAGCGTGGGACAGGAAATCTCTGGGGCCAACGTCCGGACTTTC.

This clonotype has a single count. The chain carries TRBV5-1 and TRBJ2-3; D is perhaps TRBD1 (6 bases). Germline-derived CDR1 and CDR2 are SGHRS and YFSETQ. Trimming removed 4 bases from V and 5 bases from J, with 14 bases in between. CDR3 length equals 14 residues. CDR3 DNA sequence: TGCGCCAGCAGCACCGACAGGCGCGGAGATACGCAGTATTTT. Protein sequence: CASSTDRRGDTQYF.

The rearrangement uses TRBV29-1 and TRBJ2-5; 10 bases fit TRBD1. The germline gives CDR1 SQVTM, CDR2 ANQGSEA. The CDR3 covers 16 residues. The trim removed 0 bases at V and 5 bases at J, leaving 9 bases unmatched. CDR3 amino acids: CSVEEPGQGTPETQYF. The CDR3 nucleotides read TGCAGCGTTGAAGAACCGGGACAGGGGACGCCCGAGACCCAGTACTTC.

In this sample, this clonotype turned up a few times. This chain connects TRBV6-6 to TRBJ2-2; D ambiguous. Germline V CDR1 and CDR2: MNHNY, SVGAGI (reference sequence). Trimming stripped 2 bases from V and 7 bases from J, with 11 bases between. CDR3 length equals 14 residues. The CDR3 region is CASSYLEASGELFF. In DNA form, the CDR3 reads TGTGCCAGCAGTTACCTCGAGGCCAGCGGGGAGCTGTTTTTT.

This clonotype was counted once. V and J are TRBV2 and TRBJ2-2; D gene unclear. Germline CDR1 and CDR2: SNHLY and FYNNEI. The CDR3 is 13 amino acids. Between the trimmed V and J ends, which lost 7 bases and 6 bases, there was a span of 12 bases. The CDR3 sequence is CASTLALSGELFF. The CDR3 region has the DNA TGTGCCAGCACCTTAGCCCTCTCCGGGGAGCTGTTTTTT.

This clonotype was counted at least ten times. At one end the junction does not follow the germline gene, possibly because of a read error. This chain uses TRBV9 with TRBJ2-1; D gene unclear. This CDR3 has 12 residues. Germline-derived CDR1 and CDR2 are SGDLS and YYNGEE. CDR3 DNA: TGCGCCAGCAGCCCTGGGGACAATGAGCAGTTCTTC. This translates into CASSPGDNEQFF.

CDR3 sequence reads: CASSLFGSGSSEQFF. CDR3 bases: TGTGCCAGCAGTTTATTTGGTAGCGGGAGTAGTGAGCAGTTCTTC. V gene TRBV12-3 or TRBV12-4 combines with J gene TRBJ2-1, with TRBD2 identical over 9 bases. V trimming: 2 bases; J trimming: 9 bases; junction bases outside the gene matches: 8. This CDR3 spans 15 amino acids.

J is TRBJ2-3 and V is TRBV29-1, with TRBD1 identical over 7 bases. The CDR3 consists of 14 residues. Trimming took 6 bases from V and 2 from J; bases not matched to a gene: 8. Germline V lookup: CDR1 SQVTM, CDR2 ANQGSEA. CDR3: CSVRPGQITDTQYF. The CDR3 nucleotides are TGCAGCGTCCGACCGGGACAGATCACAGATACGCAGTATTTT.

Concerning this clonotype itself: A much larger clone lies a single base off, so this may be a read error. The chain links TRBV7-3 to TRBJ2-1, with 7 bases matching TRBD1. V lost 3 bases and J lost 4; bases outside the gene matches: 6. The germline V gene encodes CDR1 SGHTA and CDR2 FQGTGA. The CDR3 spans 15 residues. The CDR3 spells CASSFGQAGYNEQFF. The CDR3 DNA is TGTGCCAGCAGCTTCGGACAGGCAGGTTACAATGAGCAGTTCTTC. The entire variable domain, with the rest obtained from reference TRBV7-3 and TRBJ2-1, is as follows: GAGVSQTPSNKVTEKGKYVELRCDPISGHTALYWYRQSLGQGPEFLIYFQGTGAADDSGLPNDRFFAVRPEGSVSTLKIQRTERGDSAVYLCASSFGQAGYNEQFFGPGTRLTVL.